These T cell receptor beta chains were read from a single sample in a study of T cells after posttransplantation cyclophosphamide. The table came from immunoSEQ multiplex PCR; TCRdb's copy has only in-frame clones and leaves some out. The repertoire holds tens of thousands of clones, about 76% seen once, with 0.6% to 0.75% in the top ten. Sequencing was performed on memory CD4+ T cells sorted from PBMCs. Source of these receptors: a woman in her sixties in good health, CMV-negative, and a related stem cell transplant donor. The conserved cysteine and the conserved F or W are not part of the CDR3 here. The D gene is left open where the match is weak. The size of a clone is reported for some rows only, either as once, few or many, or as a class for expanded clones.

clone_size j_call d_call v_call cdr3_aa
. TRBJ1-2 . TRBV7-9 ASSERPGRRNYGYT
once TRBJ2-4 . TRBV5-8 ASSRGGAGTKNIQY
. TRBJ1-1 . TRBV30 AWSTTKGTEAF
. TRBJ1-1 . TRBV2 ASIRGTEAF
. TRBJ1-1 TRBD1 TRBV14 ASSPRDRQAF
. TRBJ2-5 . TRBV30 AWLASTSGETQY
. TRBJ1-6 . TRBV4-3 ASSQDVGANSPLH
. TRBJ1-6 TRBD1 TRBV28 ASRTGIYSPLH
. TRBJ2-2 . TRBV4-3 ASSQDPRGDTGELF
. TRBJ2-5 . TRBV2 ASSDPLGGRETQY
. TRBJ2-1 TRBD2 TRBV27 ASSPPEGLAGMDEQF
. TRBJ2-3 TRBD1 TRBV7-2 ASSLKGQAGTY
. TRBJ1-4 TRBD1 TRBV9 ASSVGGSQGGEKLF
. TRBJ2-7 TRBD2 TRBV4-1 ASSRLGLAGGPITSFEQY
. TRBJ1-5 TRBD1 TRBV30 AWSLGTGAQPQH
. TRBJ2-5 TRBD1 TRBV6-4 ASSDPDRGLVETQY
. TRBJ1-5 . TRBV6-1 ASSEWGGVASNQPQH